This paragraph covers one TCR beta chain sequence. Its antigen is unknown. Scientists made TCR beta libraries using quantitative 5'-RACE with molecular barcodes. MiXCR, applied by TCRdb to the 5' RACE reads, yields one record per CDR3 protein. The table has some 840,000 distinct CDR3 sequences, roughly 12% seen once; the top ten hold about 0.5%. The sample comes from a study of CD8 T cells in ankylosing spondylitis. Study-wide points: The study identified a TCR beta motif of about eight highly homologous variants that appeared characteristic of ankylosing spondylitis blood. Some motif variants had been reported before (in reactive arthritis synovial fluid and blood). The clones that were linked to disease were reported to be significantly enriched in matched synovial fluid samples from ankylosing spondylitis patients. Those disease-linked clones were CD8+; they were also relatively rare in peripheral blood.

Sequenced material: blood, either unsorted or a sorted T cell fraction (not recorded which). This TCR was recovered from a male donor with ankylosing spondylitis.

The CDR3 nucleotides read TGCAGTGCTAGTGGACCACAGGTGAACTACGATTACAATGAGCAGTTCTTC. It translates to CSASGPQVNYDYNEQFF. The chain employs TRBV20-1 and TRBJ2-1, with a possible D match to TRBD1 (5 bases). From germline, CDR1 is DFQATT and CDR2 SNEGSKA (reference sequence). Trimming stripped 3 bases from V and 4 bases from J, with 22 bases between. The CDR3 extends over 17 amino acids.